One T cell receptor beta chain is described in this entry. Its antigen target is currently unknown. Per-base quality was not reported, and no clone a single base away is much larger than it. In total, about 650 healthy bone marrow donors made up the cohort. All cohort members were sampled while nominally healthy, although unrecorded immune exposures were likely present. The donor tested CMV seronegative and was one of the 352 seronegative cohort members. Every donor gave a peripheral blood sample, and the peripheral blood mononuclear cells from that sample were used for TCR beta sequencing. The Qiagen DNeasy Blood Extraction Kit was used to extract genomic DNA from the blood cell samples. To prepare the library, the immunoSEQ multiplex PCR assay was applied. The multiplex PCR relied on a mix of 60 forward primers for TCR Vbeta segments and 13 reverse primers for TCR Jbeta segments. The CDR3 region of rearranged TCR beta genes was amplified from genomic DNA with a multiplex PCR assay. On the Illumina HiSeq System, the amplified TCR beta libraries were sequenced as 87-base-pair reads. The authors processed their data as follows. A later analysis counted about 80 million unique TCR beta chains across the 640 or so repertoires, and some 11 million of these chains were shared by at least two donors. A nearest-neighbor algorithm error-corrected the raw reads and collapsed the reads into unique sequences, merging closely related sequences to remove PCR and sequencing errors. CDR3 sequences were aligned to IMGT reference sequences to assign V, D and J gene segments. Each retained sequence needed at least a six-nucleotide match to both a V gene segment and a J gene segment. A rearrangement was called productive if the CDR3 had no stop codons and remained in frame with V and J, and every other rearrangement was called non-productive. Following IMGT convention, CDR3 was defined as the stretch from the second conserved V-encoded cysteine up to the conserved J-encoded phenylalanine. The earlier analysis of about 610 of the donors excluded sequences that lacked an unambiguous match to a single V gene segment. An earlier analysis of 500 to 600 of the donors classified V segments as functional when productive rearrangements were above 56.7% and as segregating when the standard deviation between donors was above 5%. A statistical classification framework was built to diagnose cytomegalovirus status from the catalog of TCR beta chain sequences. In a later analysis, TCR nucleotide sequences were compared against IMGT/GENE-DB human TR gene sequences so that V and J genes could be assigned. A later analysis assigned CDR3 sequences and most-parsimonious VDJ recombination scenarios with the TCRdist pipeline. A later analysis defined each TCR beta chain by its CDR3 amino acid sequence plus V-gene family, and excluded reads lacking a unique V-gene family. To address suspected cross-contamination and a sequencing artifact, a later analysis removed roughly 580 highly shared, low-generation-probability nucleotide sequences. For each public chain, a later analysis derived a clonal expansion index from normalized ranks of inferred template counts within each repertoire. A later analysis computed generation probabilities with a VDJ recombination model fitted to out-of-frame rearrangements, and checked the results against IGoR. In a later analysis, hypergeometric tests were used to score TCR-TCR, TCR-HLA and TCR-CMV co-occurrence, with a repertoire-size bias correction applied to TCR pairs. False discovery rates were estimated in a later analysis by permuting HLA or CMV assignments 20 times. In a later analysis, co-occurring TCRs were grouped using DBSCAN, and TCRdist sequence similarity was added for clustering within HLA-allele-positive subsets. For co-occurrence clustering, repertoires with fewer than 30,000 or more than 120,000 public chains were excluded, along with a handful of repertoires with anomalous nucleotide sharing. Sourced from immuneACCESS, this table was stored by TCRdb with only in-frame sequences that have V and J called. A share of the clones is absent; for the studies checked, an unresolved V gene accounts for under half, and the remainder has no known explanation. V and J calls and clone size are given by that table; D and trimming were obtained from the DNA. This sample lists roughly 160,000 clones; approximately 79% were detected once. The top ten clones comprise over 1.2% of the sample.

Sequences LNHDA (CDR1) and SQIVND (CDR2) are obtained from the germline V gene (reference sequence). V is shortened by 0 bases, J by 5 bases, and the region joining them spans 10 bases. The CDR3 holds 14 amino acids from the cysteine to the phenylalanine. Of all the DNA, just the CDR3 is kept, 42 bases in frame from base 1. The data originate from a study of cytomegalovirus exposure and HLA in healthy donors (dated by TCRdb to about 2017). For the study in its entirety: In an earlier analysis of approximately 500 of the donors, around 300 Gb of sequence data and 90 million to 120 million unique TCR beta sequences from about 190 million T cells were reported. An early release that covered more than 550 HLA-typed donors contained approximately 320 gigabases of sequencing data and 75 million to 100 million unique TCR sequences. Of the roughly 390 genotyped donors, 65% to 90% fell in the genetic ancestry cluster associated with self-reported Caucasian donors. The aim of the study was to test whether cataloging public T cell receptors could identify signatures of past pathogen exposure. The T cell repertoires of under 750 subjects were profiled by immunosequencing and related to cytomegalovirus serostatus. Along with the roughly 670-subject first cohort, a separate validation cohort of over a hundred different subjects was used. To predict cytomegalovirus infection status, the study brought together high-throughput TCR immunosequencing, statistical association of individual TCRs with disease status, and machine learning. A later analysis re-analyzed previously published TCR beta repertoires from roughly 630 donors and added high-resolution HLA genotyping to study TCR occurrence patterns. Rather than using new phenotypic data, the later analysis identified candidate immune exposures from TCR beta sequences and from how often those sequences occurred across donors. To decide whether each TCR beta V gene segment behaved as functional or pseudogenic, an earlier analysis of over 500 of the donors relied on high-throughput TCR beta sequencing. Donor age, sex, ethnicity and CMV serostatus were compiled together with the repertoire data. In a later genetic analysis, genome-wide SNP genotypes for about three fifths of the 666 donors were used, and that subset was treated as a discovery cohort. All discovery cohort repertoires had been generated using a single sequencing platform. Both class I and class II loci were covered by HLA typing, at four-digit resolution. The number of donors typed differed by locus, with about 629-640 for A, B, C, DRB1 and DQB1, about 500 for DQA1, nearly 610 for DPA1, and under 490 for DPB1. Four to six DR-DQ haplotypes were handled as single units for association and clustering, since linkage in the cohort was strong. Across under 500 genotyped donors of the cohort, an average of about 250,000 unique TCR beta nucleotide sequences per donor were sequenced, and roughly a sixth of those sequences were non-productive.

On the study overall, not on this receptor specifically: A few of the identified cytomegalovirus-associated TCR beta chains were confirmed in vitro to be specific for cytomegalovirus antigens. The classifier was reported to diagnose cytomegalovirus status with high specificity and sensitivity in both the original and validation cohorts. Some IMGT-functional V segments, including TRBV6-2 and TRBV6-3, could not be distinguished by the 87-base-pair reads and were therefore excluded. Because counts were too low, roughly 16 rarely observed V segments, including chromosome 9 orphons, were excluded from the earlier analysis of a few hundred of the donors. Immune exposure information for the cohort was limited to CMV serostatus. A further reported finding was that TCR beta sequences accurately predicted the HLA-A and HLA-B alleles for most subjects in the first cohort. Broadly in line with IMGT annotations, most TCR beta V segments showed up in productive rearrangements about 90% or about 30% of the time in an earlier analysis of several hundred of the donors. According to a later genetic analysis, donors in an Asian-associated ancestry cluster had fewer N-insertions in productive TCRs than the approximately 670-donor mean. When HLA alleles, especially DR and DQ, strongly co-occurred, attributing TCR associations to individual alleles was difficult. According to a later analysis, TCR association rates differed among HLA loci, with DRB1 alleles showing the most associated TCRs and HLA-C alleles showing the fewest. Linkage disequilibrium might explain the correlated functional status among segregating V segments, but an unknown experimental factor could not be excluded. In a later genetic analysis, a missense DCLRE1C variant was associated with V-gene and J-gene trimming of TCR beta chains, and the association was replicated in an independent cohort. Specific HLA alleles were associated with 15,000 to 20,000 TCR beta sequences at a false discovery rate of 0.05 in a later analysis. A later analysis found that most CMV-associated TCR beta chains appeared HLA-restricted, with HLA associations seemingly driven largely by CMV exposure. Compared with equally common non-associated chains, HLA-associated TCR beta chains in a later analysis were more clonally expanded and had lower generation probabilities. Across donors, most TCR sequences were observed very rarely, whereas some public TCRs were present in many individuals. In a later analysis, several top co-occurrence clusters were reported to appear linked to parvovirus B19, influenza, CMV and Epstein-Barr virus. This cohort had only TCR beta chains sequenced, and the lack of alpha or paired-chain data limited which features could be detected. Because some donors lacked HLA typing at each locus, the association tests relied only on the typed subset. A total of 164 TCR beta chains were listed by the study as associated with cytomegalovirus. It was suggested by the authors that the approach could potentially be generalized to other disease states and immunological phenotypes. A group of highly shared sequence variants was considered likely to be a technical artifact of the sequencing pipeline. Sequencing depth was assumed to be roughly uniform across donors in the presence/absence analyses, though that assumption may not hold.

This clonotype originated in a man aged 55 to 70 in good health and CMV-seronegative. The chain joins TRBV19 to TRBJ2-5; the D gene is perhaps TRBD1, from 6 matching bases. Material: PBMCs. The DNA reads TGTGCCAGTAGTATAGATCCCCAGGGGGAGACCCAGTACTTC. This translates into CASSIDPQGETQYF.